This T cell receptor (beta chain) is drawn from a study of CD8 T cells in Susac syndrome. With respect to this clonotype: Antigen unknown.

The study's findings and limits: Individuals included in the TCR sequencing and HLA analysis were acknowledged by the study to be relatively few in number.

Reverse transcription of 0.5 to 1 ug RNA was performed with random hexamers. One entry per CDR3 protein results from TCRdb running MiXCR on the immunoSEQ multiplex PCR reads. The data contain about 150,000 distinct CDR3 sequences, roughly 94% of them singletons. The V end was cut by 2 bases, the J end by 6 bases, with 10 bases between. The CDR3 loop spans 13 amino acids. The germline CDR1 and CDR2 sequences are LGHDT and YNNKEL (reference sequence). The sample taken for sequencing was CD4+ T cells from PBMCs. The clonotype comes from a human donor in good health. This chain links TRBV3-1 with TRBJ1-2; D call uncertain. The CDR3, as DNA: TGTGCCAGCAGCCAAAGGAGACACCATGGCTACACCTTC. This sequence encodes CASSQRRHHGYTF.